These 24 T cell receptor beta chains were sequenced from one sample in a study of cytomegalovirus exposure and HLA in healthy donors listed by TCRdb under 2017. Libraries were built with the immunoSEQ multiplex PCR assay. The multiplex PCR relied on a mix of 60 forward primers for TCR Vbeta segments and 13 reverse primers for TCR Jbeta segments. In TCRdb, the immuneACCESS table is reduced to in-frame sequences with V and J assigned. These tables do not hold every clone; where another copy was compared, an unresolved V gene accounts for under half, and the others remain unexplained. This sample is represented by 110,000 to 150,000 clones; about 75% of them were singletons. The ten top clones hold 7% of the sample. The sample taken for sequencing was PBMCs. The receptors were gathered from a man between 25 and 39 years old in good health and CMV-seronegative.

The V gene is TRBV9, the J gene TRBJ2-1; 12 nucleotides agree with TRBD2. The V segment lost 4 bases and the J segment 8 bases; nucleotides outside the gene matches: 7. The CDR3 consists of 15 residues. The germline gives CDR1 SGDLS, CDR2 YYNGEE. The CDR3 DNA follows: TGTGCCAGCAGCTTCGGACTAGCGGGAATCGATGAGCAGTTCTTC. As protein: CASSFGLAGIDEQFF.

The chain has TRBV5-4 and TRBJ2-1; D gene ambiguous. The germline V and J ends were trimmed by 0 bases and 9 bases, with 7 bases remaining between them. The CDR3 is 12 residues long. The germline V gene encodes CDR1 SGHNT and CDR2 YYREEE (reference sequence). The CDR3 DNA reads TGTGCCAGCAGCTTGGATCGCGGTGAGCAGTTCTTC. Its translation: CASSLDRGEQFF.

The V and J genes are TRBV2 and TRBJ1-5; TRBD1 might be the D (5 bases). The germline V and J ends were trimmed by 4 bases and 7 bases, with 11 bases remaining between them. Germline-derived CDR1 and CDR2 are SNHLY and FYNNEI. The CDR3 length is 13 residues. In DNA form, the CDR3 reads TGTGCCAGCAGTGCGAGATGGGGCCAGCCCCAGCATTTT. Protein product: CASSARWGQPQHF.

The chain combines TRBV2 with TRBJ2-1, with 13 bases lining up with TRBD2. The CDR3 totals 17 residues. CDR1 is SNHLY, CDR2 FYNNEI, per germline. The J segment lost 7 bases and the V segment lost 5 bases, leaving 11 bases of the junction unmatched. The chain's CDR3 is CASSPWTSGRSTNEQFF. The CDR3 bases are TGTGCCAGCAGTCCTTGGACTAGCGGGAGATCCACAAATGAGCAGTTCTTC.

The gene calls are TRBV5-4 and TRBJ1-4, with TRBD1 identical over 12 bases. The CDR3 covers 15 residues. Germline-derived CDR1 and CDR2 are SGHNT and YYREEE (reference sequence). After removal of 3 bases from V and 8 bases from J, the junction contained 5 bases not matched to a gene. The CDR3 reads CASSSTGQGAEKLFF. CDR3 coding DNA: TGTGCCAGCAGCTCCACGGGACAGGGGGCGGAAAAACTGTTTTTT.

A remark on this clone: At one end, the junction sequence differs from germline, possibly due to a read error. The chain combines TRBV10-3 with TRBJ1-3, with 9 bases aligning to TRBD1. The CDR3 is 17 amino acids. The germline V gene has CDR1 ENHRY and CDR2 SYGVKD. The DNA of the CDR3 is TGTGCCATCAGCGGAGGACAGGGGTGGGACTCTGGAAACGCCATATATTTT. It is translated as CAISGGQGWDSGNAIYF.

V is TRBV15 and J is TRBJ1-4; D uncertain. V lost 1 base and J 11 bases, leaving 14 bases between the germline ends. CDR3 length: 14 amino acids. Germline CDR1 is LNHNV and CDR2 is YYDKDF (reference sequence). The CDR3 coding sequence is TGTGCCACCAGCAGAGGGGTCAGTCTGGAGAAACTGTTTTTT. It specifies CATSRGVSLEKLFF.

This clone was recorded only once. CDR3 nucleotides: TGCGCCAGCACCCCTAGCGGGGCGCTTCAGTACTTC. This translates into CASTPSGALQYF. This chain links TRBV10-2 with TRBJ2-5; 9 positions agree with TRBD2. This CDR3 spans 12 amino acids. Germline trimming cut 7 bases from V and 11 bases from J; bases unmatched to any gene: 8. Germline V gives CDR1 WSHSY, CDR2 SAAADI.

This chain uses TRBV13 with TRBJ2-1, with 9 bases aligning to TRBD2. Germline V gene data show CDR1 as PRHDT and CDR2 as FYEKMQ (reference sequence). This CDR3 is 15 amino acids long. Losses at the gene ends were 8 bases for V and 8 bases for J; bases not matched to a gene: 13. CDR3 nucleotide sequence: TGTGCCAGCGGATATAGCGGGAGAGGATTCGATGAGCAGTTCTTC. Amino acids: CASGYSGRGFDEQFF.

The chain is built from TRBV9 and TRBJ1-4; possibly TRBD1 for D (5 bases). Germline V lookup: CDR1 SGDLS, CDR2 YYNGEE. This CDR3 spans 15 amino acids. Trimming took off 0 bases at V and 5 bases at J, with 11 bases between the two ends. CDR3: CASSVDGGINEKLFF. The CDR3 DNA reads TGTGCCAGCAGCGTAGATGGGGGGATCAATGAAAAACTGTTTTTT.

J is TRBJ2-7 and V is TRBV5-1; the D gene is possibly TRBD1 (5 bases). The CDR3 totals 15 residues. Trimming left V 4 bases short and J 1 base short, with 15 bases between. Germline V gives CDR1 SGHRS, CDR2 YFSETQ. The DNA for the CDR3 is TGCGCCAGCAGCGCCGGATCAGGGATATCCTACGAGCAGTACTTC. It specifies CASSAGSGISYEQYF. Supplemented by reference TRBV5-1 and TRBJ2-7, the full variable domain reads KAGVTQTPRYLIKTRGQQVTLSCSPISGHRSVSWYQQTPGQGLQFLFEYFSETQRNKGNFPGRFSGRQFSNSRSEMNVSTLELGDSALYLCASSAGSGISYEQYFGPGTRLTVT.

CDR3 in amino acids: CASSYDFNYGYTF. CDR3 bases: TGTGCCAGCAGTTACGACTTTAACTATGGCTACACCTTC. The V gene is TRBV6-5, the J gene TRBJ1-2; no reliable D call. Germline CDR1 MNHEY, CDR2 SVGAGI. V was pared by 2 bases and J by 1 base, with 5 bases between. The CDR3 length is 13 residues.

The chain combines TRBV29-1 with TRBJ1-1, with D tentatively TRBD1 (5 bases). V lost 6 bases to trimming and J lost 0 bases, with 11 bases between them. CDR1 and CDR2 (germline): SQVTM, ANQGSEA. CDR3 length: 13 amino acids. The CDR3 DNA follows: TGCAGCGTACACGGGACTCTGAACACTGAAGCTTTCTTT. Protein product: CSVHGTLNTEAFF.

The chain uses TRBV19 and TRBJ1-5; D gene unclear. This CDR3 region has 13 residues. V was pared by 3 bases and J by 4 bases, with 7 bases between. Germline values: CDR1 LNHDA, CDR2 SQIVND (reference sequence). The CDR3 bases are TGTGCCAGTAGTATCCGGGTAAATCAGCCCCAGCATTTT. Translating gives CASSIRVNQPQHF.

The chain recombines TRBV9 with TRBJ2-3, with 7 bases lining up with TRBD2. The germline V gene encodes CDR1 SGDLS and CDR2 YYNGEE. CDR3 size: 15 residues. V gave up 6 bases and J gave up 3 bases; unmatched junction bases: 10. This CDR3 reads CASTGGEGWTDTQYF. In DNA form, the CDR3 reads TGTGCCAGCACGGGCGGGGAGGGGTGGACAGATACGCAGTATTTT.

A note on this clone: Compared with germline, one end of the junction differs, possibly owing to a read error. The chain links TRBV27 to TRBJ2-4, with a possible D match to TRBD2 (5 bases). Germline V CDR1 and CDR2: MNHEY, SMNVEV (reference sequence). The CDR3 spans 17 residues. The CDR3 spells CASSLAGWPLAKNSQYF. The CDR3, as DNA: TGTGCCAGCAGTTTAGCGGGTTGGCCCCTAGCCAAAAACAGTCAGTACTTC.

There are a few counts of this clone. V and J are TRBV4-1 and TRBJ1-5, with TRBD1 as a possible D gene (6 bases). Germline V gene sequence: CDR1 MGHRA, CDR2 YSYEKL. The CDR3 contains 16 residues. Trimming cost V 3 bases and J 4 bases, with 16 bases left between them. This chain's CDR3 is CASSQSPGQRNQPQHF. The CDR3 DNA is TGCGCCAGCAGCCAGAGTCCGGGACAAAGGAATCAGCCCCAGCATTTT.

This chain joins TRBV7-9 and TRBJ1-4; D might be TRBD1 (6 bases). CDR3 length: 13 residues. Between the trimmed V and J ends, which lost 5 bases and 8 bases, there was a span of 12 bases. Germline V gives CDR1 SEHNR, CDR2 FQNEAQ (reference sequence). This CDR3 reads CASSNGQQEKLFF. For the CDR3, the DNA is TGTGCCAGCAGCAACGGACAGCAGGAAAAACTGTTTTTT.

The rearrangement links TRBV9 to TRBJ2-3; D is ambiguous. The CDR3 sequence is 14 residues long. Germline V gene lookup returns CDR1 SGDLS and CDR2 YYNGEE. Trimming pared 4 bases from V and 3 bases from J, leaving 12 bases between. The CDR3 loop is CASSFRDTTDTQYF. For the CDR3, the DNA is TGTGCCAGCAGCTTTCGTGACACAACAGATACGCAGTATTTT. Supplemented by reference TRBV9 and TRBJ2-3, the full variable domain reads DSGVTQTPKHLITATGQRVTLRCSPRSGDLSVYWYQQSLDQGLQFLIQYYNGEERAKGNILERFSAQQFPDLHSELNLSSLELGDSALYFCASSFRDTTDTQYFGPGTRLTVL.

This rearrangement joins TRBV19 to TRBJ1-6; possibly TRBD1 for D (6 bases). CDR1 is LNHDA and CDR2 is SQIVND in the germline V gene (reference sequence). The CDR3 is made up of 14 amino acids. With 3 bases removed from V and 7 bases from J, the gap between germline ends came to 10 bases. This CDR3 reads CASSIRQENSPLHF. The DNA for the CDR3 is TGTGCCAGTAGTATTAGACAGGAGAATTCACCCCTCCACTTT.

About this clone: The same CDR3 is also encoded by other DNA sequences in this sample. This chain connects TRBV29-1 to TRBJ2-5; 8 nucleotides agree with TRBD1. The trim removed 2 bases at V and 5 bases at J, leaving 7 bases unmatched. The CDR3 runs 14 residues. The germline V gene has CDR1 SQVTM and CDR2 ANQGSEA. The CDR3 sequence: CSVEPDRVRETQYF. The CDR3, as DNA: TGCAGCGTTGAACCGGACAGGGTGAGGGAGACCCAGTACTTC.

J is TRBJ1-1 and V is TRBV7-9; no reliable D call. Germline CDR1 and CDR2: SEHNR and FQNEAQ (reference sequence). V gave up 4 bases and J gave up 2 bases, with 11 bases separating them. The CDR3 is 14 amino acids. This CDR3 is CASSSQGRNTEAFF. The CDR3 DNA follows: TGTGCCAGCAGCTCCCAAGGGAGAAACACTGAAGCTTTCTTT.

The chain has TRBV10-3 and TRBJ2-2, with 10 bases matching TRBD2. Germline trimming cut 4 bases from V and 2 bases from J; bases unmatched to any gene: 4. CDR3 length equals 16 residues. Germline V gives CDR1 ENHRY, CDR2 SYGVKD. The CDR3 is CAISGTSGINTGELFF. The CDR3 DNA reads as TGTGCCATCAGTGGGACTAGCGGAATTAACACCGGGGAGCTGTTTTTT.

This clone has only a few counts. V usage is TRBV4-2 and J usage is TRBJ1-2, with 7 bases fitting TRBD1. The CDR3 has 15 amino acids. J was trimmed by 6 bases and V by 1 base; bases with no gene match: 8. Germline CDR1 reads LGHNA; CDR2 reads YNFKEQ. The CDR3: CASSQADRESHGYTF. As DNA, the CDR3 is TGTGCCAGCAGCCAAGCAGACAGGGAGTCCCATGGCTACACCTTC.